This T cell receptor (beta chain) is drawn from a study of cytomegalovirus exposure and HLA in healthy donors. About the research overall: The platform used for the roughly 130 validation repertoires matched that of the 600 to 800 first-cohort repertoires, a later analysis reported.

Study outcomes and limitations: A classifier reportedly called cytomegalovirus status with high sensitivity and specificity.

In the case of this clone: Its antigen is undetermined.

Profiled with immunoSEQ multiplex PCR; TCRdb holds only in-frame clones, not every one. The sample shows about 180,000 clones, roughly 89% of them seen only once. From the roughly 110-subject validation cohort, which was separate from the approximately 700-subject first cohort, the donors were drawn. This CDR3 has 14 residues. V was clipped by 5 bases and J by 3 bases, with 15 bases between them. From germline, CDR1 is SGDLS and CDR2 YYNGEE. The sequence derives from a woman aged 25 to 39 in good health and CMV-seronegative. Sequences were obtained from PBMCs. The chain joins TRBV9 to TRBJ2-7; D may be TRBD1 (5 bases). The CDR3 DNA reads TGTGCCAGCAGTCCTACACCGGACATCTACGAGCAGTACTTC. This codes for CASSPTPDIYEQYF.